The present T cell receptor (beta chain) was sequenced within a study of blood T cell repertoires in COVID-19. The participants were between roughly 18 and 89 years old and came from under 25 US areas. Donors in Cohort 3 counted as recovered after two negative PCRs, clearance, or symptom resolution. Some clones are missing from TCRdb's copy, which holds only in-frame ones; the method was immunoSEQ multiplex PCR. The sample includes hundreds of thousands of clones, just under 90% of them seen just once. Germline V CDR1 and CDR2: MRHNA, SNTAGT. CDR3 size: 13 residues. V lost 0 bases and J 4 bases, leaving 6 bases between the germline ends.

Material: PBMCs or T cells enriched from blood (not recorded which). The gene calls are TRBV6-4 and TRBJ1-2; D is undetermined. This clonotype was obtained from a woman aged 45-65 years who had recovered from COVID-19. The CDR3, as DNA: TGTGCCAGCAGTGACTCGCACGGCTATGGCTACACCTTC. Translated, it gives CASSDSHGYGYTF.